These 15 T cell receptor beta chains originate from one sample sequenced in a study of Graves' ophthalmopathy and Graves' hyperthyroidism. As the template, RNA transcripts were used to amplify TCR beta CDR3 regions. First-round RT-PCR used HTBI primers; second-round multiplex PCR followed. TCRdb re-derived calls from the multiplex PCR reads in MiXCR, one entry per CDR3 protein. This table has about 600,000 distinct CDR3 sequences, less than 45% appearing once. The sample was peripheral blood or thyroid tissue (not recorded which). All receptors come from an adult man with Graves' hyperthyroidism.

This chain uses TRBV19 with TRBJ1-3, with D perhaps matching TRBD1 (6 bases). CDR3 length equals 21 residues. CDR1 LNHDA and CDR2 SQIVND come from the germline V gene (reference sequence). Between the trimmed V and J ends, which lost 4 bases and 3 bases, there was a span of 31 bases. Here the CDR3 DNA reads TGTGCCAGTAGTACCCCCCTCTTCATAGCGACAACGGGGGCTTTTGGAAACACCATATATTTT. Translation gives CASSTPLFIATTGAFGNTIYF.

The rearrangement links TRBV27 to TRBJ1-6; 7 bases map to TRBD1. The V gene's germline CDR1 is MNHEY and CDR2 SMNVEV (reference sequence). The CDR3 contains 16 residues. V was clipped by 6 bases and J by 5 bases; unmatched bases: 10. CDR3 sequence: CASSSSTGLNNSPLHF. The CDR3 DNA reads as TGTGCCAGCAGCTCCTCGACAGGGCTAAATAATTCACCCCTCCACTTT.

Comment on this clonotype: This likely comes from a read error, as the CDR3 has no conserved phenylalanine or tryptophan at its end. The DNA is left out, because the CDR3 cannot be placed on it with certainty; the CDR3 is given as TCRdb lists it. This sequence joins TRBV7-9 and TRBJ1-6. The CDR3 is made up of 8 amino acids, end residues included. From germline, CDR1 is SEHNR and CDR2 FQNEAQ (reference sequence). This chain's CDR3 is CASSARTS.

This clonotype was counted many times. The J gene is TRBJ1-1, the V gene TRBV5-8, with D possibly being TRBD1 (6 bases). Trimming pared 4 bases from V and 4 bases from J, leaving 11 bases between. Germline lookup yields CDR1 SGHTS and CDR2 YDEGEE. The CDR3 contains 13 residues. The CDR3 sequence is CASSHQGFTEAFF. CDR3 DNA: TGTGCCAGCAGCCATCAGGGGTTCACTGAAGCTTTCTTT.

This rearrangement joins TRBV10-2 to TRBJ2-5; no definite D call. The J call is doubtful: the DNA matches TRBJ2-1 better. Germline V gene sequence: CDR1 WSHSY, CDR2 SAAADI. The CDR3 loop spans 13 amino acids. The CDR3 loop is CASSERPSERQFF. As DNA, the CDR3 is TGCGCCAGCAGTGAGAGGCCGAGCGAGAGGCAGTTCTTC.

This chain uses TRBV12-3 or TRBV12-4 with TRBJ2-3; no clear D gene. The CDR3 runs to 14 residues. Between the trimmed V and J ends, which lost 6 bases and 4 bases, there was a span of 14 bases. The CDR3 spells CASSLLSSADTQYF. CDR3 DNA: TGTGCCAGCAGCTTACTCTCCAGCGCAGATACGCAGTATTTT.

Comments on this clonotype: A much larger clone lies one base from this, so it may be a read error. The missing conserved phenylalanine or tryptophan at the end of this CDR3 makes a read error likely. CDR3 amino acids: CASSQDPRRAFL. For the CDR3, the DNA is TGTGCCAGCAGCCAAGACCCACGACGGGCTTTCCTT. The chain links TRBV4-2 to TRBJ1-1, with D unresolved. Between the trimmed V and J ends, which lost 0 bases and 11 bases, there was a span of 10 bases. The CDR3 extends over 12 amino acids. Germline-derived CDR1 and CDR2 are LGHNA and YNFKEQ.

The rearrangement links TRBV5-1 to TRBJ2-5; a possible D gene is TRBD1 (7 bases). V gave up 0 bases and J gave up 5 bases, with 11 bases separating them. Germline CDR1 reads SGHRS; CDR2 reads YFSETQ. This CDR3 is 14 amino acids long. The CDR3 spells CASSLVQGRETQYF. CDR3 DNA sequence: TGCGCCAGCAGCTTGGTACAGGGGAGGGAGACCCAGTACTTC.

A remark on this clonotype: Since a much larger clone is just one base distant, this may be a read error. The chain couples TRBV2 to TRBJ1-2, with D hard to call. CDR1 and CDR2 from the germline V gene are SNHLY and FYNNEI. The CDR3 extends over 13 amino acids. CDR3 in amino acids: CAISHTVDYGYTF. The CDR3 region has the DNA TGTGCCATCAGTCATACAGTGGACTATGGCTACACCTTC.

The chain has TRBV6-5 and TRBJ2-7; the D gene is possibly TRBD2 (5 bases). The CDR3 runs 12 residues. V lost 7 bases, J lost 0 bases, and 7 bases lay in between. CDR1 and CDR2 from the germline V gene are MNHEY and SVGAGI. In DNA, the CDR3 is TGTGCCAGCAAGCGGATCTCCTACGAGCAGTACTTC. As protein: CASKRISYEQYF.

This clonotype was seen ten or more times. The genes are TRBV11-3 and TRBJ2-5, with D perhaps matching TRBD2 (6 bases). The CDR3 is 16 residues long. Germline CDR1 SGHNT, CDR2 YENEEA. V lost 5 bases and J 5 bases, leaving 21 bases between the germline ends. CDR3 sequence reads: CASSVTSWEFEETQYF. CDR3 DNA: TGTGCCAGCAGCGTTACTAGCTGGGAGTTTGAGGAGACCCAGTACTTC.

This clonotype was seen many times. The chain is built from TRBV12-3 or TRBV12-4 and TRBJ1-5; D is perhaps TRBD1 (5 bases). V shed 0 bases and J shed 4 bases, with 10 bases lying between them. The CDR3 sequence is 15 residues long. The CDR3 is CASSLASGPNQPQHF. The CDR3 nucleotides read TGTGCCAGCAGTTTAGCCTCAGGGCCGAATCAGCCCCAGCATTTT.

Ten or more counts support this clonotype. J is TRBJ1-3 and V is TRBV7-6; D gene ambiguous. The CDR3 totals 14 residues. The V end lost 5 bases, the J end lost 0 bases, and 8 bases lay between the germline ends. Germline loops: CDR1 SGHVS, CDR2 FNYEAQ. The CDR3 protein is CASSPQVSGNTIYF. CDR3 in DNA: TGTGCCAGCAGCCCTCAGGTCTCTGGAAACACCATATATTTT.

The chain recombines TRBV5-1 with TRBJ2-7; D gene unclear. Looked up from germline, CDR1 is SGHRS and CDR2 is YFSETQ. The CDR3 contains 14 residues. V dropped 0 bases and J dropped 3 bases, with 10 bases sitting between them. The CDR3, as DNA: TGCGCCAGCAGCTTGGGGGAATCTGGCTACGAGCAGTACTTC. It codes for CASSLGESGYEQYF.

CDR3 sequence (DNA): TGTGCCAGCTCACCACTAACAGGGAACACCGGGGAGCTGTTTTTT. This encodes CASSPLTGNTGELFF. The V and J genes are TRBV18 and TRBJ2-2, with D possibly matching TRBD1 (5 bases). Germline V lookup: CDR1 KGHSH, CDR2 LQKENI. The CDR3 length is 15 residues. The germline V and J ends were trimmed by 1 base and 1 base, with 7 bases remaining between them.